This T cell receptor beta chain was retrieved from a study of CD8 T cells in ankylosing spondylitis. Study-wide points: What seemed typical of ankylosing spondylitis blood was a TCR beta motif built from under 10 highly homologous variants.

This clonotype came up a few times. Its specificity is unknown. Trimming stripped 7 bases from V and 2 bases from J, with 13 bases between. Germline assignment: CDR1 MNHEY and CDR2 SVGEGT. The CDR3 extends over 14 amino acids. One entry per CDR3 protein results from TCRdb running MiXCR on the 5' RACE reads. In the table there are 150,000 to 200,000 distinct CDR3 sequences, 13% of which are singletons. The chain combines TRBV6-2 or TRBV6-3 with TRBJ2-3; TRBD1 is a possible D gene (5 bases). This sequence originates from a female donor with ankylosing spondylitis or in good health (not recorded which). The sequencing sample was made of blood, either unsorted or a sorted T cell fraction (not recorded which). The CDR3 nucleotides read TGTGCCAGCACCCTCCGACAGCCCACAGATACGCAGTATTTT. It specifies CASTLRQPTDTQYF.